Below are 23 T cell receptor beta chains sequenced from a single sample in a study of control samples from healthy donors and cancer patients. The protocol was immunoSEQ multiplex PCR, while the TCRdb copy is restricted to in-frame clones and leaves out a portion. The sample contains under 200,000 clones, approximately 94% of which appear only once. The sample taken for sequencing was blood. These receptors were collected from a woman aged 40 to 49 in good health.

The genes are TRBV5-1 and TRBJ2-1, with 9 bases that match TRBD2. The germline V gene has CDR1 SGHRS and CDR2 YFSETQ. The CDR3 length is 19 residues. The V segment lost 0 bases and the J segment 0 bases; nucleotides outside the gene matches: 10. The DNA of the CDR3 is TGCGCCAGCAGCTTGGGGGGGACTAGCCAAGGTAGCTCCTACAATGAGCAGTTCTTC. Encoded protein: CASSLGGTSQGSSYNEQFF.

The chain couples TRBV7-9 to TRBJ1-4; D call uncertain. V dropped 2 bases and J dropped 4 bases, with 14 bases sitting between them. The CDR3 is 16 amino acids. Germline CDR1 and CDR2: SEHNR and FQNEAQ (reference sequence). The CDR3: CASSLIQRRLNEKLFF. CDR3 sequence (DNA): TGTGCCAGCAGCTTAATTCAGCGGCGGCTTAATGAAAAACTGTTTTTT.

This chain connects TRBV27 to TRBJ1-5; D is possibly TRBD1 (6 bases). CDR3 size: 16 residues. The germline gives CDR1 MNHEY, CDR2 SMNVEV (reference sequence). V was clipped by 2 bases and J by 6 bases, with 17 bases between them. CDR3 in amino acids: CASSLGGLWAGQPQHF. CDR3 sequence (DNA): TGTGCCAGCAGTTTAGGGGGGCTCTGGGCCGGTCAGCCCCAGCATTTT.

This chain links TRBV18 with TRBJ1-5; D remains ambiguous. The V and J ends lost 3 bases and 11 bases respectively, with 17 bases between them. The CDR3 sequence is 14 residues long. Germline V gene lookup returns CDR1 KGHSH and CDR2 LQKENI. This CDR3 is CASSPEHGSGTQHF. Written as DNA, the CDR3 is TGTGCCAGCTCACCCGAACACGGCTCGGGGACCCAGCATTTT.

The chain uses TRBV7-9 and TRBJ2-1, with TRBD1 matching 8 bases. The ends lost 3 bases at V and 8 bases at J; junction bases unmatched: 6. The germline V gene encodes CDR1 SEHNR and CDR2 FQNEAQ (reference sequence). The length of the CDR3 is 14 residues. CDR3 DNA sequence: TGTGCCAGCAGCTTCGGACAGGGCCGGGATGAGCAGTTCTTC. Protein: CASSFGQGRDEQFF.

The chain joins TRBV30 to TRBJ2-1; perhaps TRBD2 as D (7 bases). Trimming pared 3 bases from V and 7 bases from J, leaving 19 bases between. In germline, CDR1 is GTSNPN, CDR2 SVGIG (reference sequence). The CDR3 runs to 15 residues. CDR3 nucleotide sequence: TGTGCCTGGAGGCCCGGCTTCGGGGGGCCAAATGAGCAGTTCTTC. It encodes CAWRPGFGGPNEQFF.

The CDR3 loop reads CAISESLPGQGGEKLFF. CDR3 coding DNA: TGTGCCATCAGTGAGTCCCTTCCGGGACAGGGCGGTGAAAAACTGTTTTTT. The chain recombines TRBV10-3 with TRBJ1-4; 9 bases fit TRBD1. This CDR3 is built from 17 residues. With V trimmed by 0 bases and J by 7 bases, 9 bases remained unmatched. Germline V gives CDR1 ENHRY, CDR2 SYGVKD.

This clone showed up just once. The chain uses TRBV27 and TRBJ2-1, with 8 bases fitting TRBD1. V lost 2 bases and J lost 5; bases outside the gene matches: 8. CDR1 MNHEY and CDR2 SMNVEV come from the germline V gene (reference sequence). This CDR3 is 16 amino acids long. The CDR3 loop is CASSLRRGQENNEQFF. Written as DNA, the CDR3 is TGTGCCAGCAGTTTAAGGAGGGGACAGGAAAACAATGAGCAGTTCTTC.

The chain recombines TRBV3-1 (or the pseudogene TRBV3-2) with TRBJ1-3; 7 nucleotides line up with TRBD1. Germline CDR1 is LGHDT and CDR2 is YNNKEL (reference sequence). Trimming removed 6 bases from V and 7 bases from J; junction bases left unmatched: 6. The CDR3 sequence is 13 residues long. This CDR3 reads CASRRQGGNTIYF. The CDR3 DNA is TGTGCCAGCAGGCGTCAGGGGGGGAACACCATATATTTT.

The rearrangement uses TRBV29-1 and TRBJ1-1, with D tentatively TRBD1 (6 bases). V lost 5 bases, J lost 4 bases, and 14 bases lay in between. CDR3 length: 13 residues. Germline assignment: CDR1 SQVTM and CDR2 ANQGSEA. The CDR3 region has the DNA TGCAGCGTTCTGGAACAGGGTGGCACTGAAGCTTTCTTT. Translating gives CSVLEQGGTEAFF. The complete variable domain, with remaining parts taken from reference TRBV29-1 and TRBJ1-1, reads SAVISQKPSRDICQRGTSLTIQCQVDSQVTMMFWYRQQPGQSLTLIATANQGSEATYESGFVIDKFPISRPNLTFSTLTVSNMSPEDSSIYLCSVLEQGGTEAFFGQGTRLTVV.

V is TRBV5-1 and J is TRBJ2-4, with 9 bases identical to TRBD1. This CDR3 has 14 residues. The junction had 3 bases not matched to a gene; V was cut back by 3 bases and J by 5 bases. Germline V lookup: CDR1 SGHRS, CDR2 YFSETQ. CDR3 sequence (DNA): TGCGCCAGCAGCTGGCGGACAGGGGAAAACATTCAGTACTTC. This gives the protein CASSWRTGENIQYF.

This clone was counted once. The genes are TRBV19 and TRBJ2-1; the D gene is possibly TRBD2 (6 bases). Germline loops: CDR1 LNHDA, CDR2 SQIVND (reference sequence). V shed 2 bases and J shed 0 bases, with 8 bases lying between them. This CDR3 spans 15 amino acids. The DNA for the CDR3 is TGTGCCAGTAGTATAACCGGGGGCTCCTACAATGAGCAGTTCTTC. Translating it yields CASSITGGSYNEQFF.

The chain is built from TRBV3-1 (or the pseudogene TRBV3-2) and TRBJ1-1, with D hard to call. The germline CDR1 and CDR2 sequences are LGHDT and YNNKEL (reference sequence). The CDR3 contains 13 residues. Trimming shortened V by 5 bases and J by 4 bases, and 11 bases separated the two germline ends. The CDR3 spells CASSGRGVTEAFF. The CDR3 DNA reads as TGTGCCAGCAGCGGGCGCGGGGTCACTGAAGCTTTCTTT.

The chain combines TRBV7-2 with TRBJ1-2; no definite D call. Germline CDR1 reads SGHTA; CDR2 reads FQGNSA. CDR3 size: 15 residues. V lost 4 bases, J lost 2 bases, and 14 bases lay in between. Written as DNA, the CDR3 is TGTGCCAGCAGCTCGCGTGCCCTGACCAACTATGGCTACACCTTC. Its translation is CASSSRALTNYGYTF.

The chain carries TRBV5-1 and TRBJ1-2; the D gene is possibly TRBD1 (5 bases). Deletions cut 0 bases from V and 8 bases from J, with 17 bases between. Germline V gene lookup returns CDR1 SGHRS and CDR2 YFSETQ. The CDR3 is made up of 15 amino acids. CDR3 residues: CASSLEGQLGEGYTF. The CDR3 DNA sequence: TGCGCCAGCAGCTTGGAAGGACAACTGGGTGAGGGCTACACCTTC. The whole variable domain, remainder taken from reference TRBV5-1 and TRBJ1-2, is KAGVTQTPRYLIKTRGQQVTLSCSPISGHRSVSWYQQTPGQGLQFLFEYFSETQRNKGNFPGRFSGRQFSNSRSEMNVSTLELGDSALYLCASSLEGQLGEGYTFGSGTRLTVV.

This CDR3 reads CASSQGSGTEAFF. The DNA of the CDR3 is TGTGCCAGCAGCCAAGGATCGGGCACTGAAGCTTTCTTT. The chain links TRBV9 to TRBJ1-1; D not resolved. The CDR3 has 13 amino acids. V was pared by 4 bases and J by 4 bases, with 11 bases between. Germline V CDR1 and CDR2: SGDLS, YYNGEE.

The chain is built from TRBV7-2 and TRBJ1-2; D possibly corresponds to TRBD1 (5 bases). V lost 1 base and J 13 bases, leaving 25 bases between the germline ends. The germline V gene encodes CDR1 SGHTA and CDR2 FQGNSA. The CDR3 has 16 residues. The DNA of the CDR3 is TGTGCCAGCAGCTTAGTTTCTCTCCGGCGGACAAAGCGGTCCACCTTC. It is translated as CASSLVSLRRTKRSTF. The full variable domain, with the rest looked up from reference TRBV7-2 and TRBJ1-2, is GAGVSQSPSNKVTEKGKDVELRCDPISGHTALYWYRQSLGQGLEFLIYFQGNSAPDKSGLPSDRFSAERTGGSVSTLTIQRTQQEDSAVYLCASSLVSLRRTKRSTFGSGTRLTVV.

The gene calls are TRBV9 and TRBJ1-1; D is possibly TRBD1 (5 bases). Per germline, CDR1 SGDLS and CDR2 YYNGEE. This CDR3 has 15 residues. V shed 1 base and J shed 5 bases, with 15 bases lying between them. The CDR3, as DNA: TGTGCCAGCAGCGTAAATGCAGGGTCAGGGACTGAAGCTTTCTTT. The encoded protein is CASSVNAGSGTEAFF.

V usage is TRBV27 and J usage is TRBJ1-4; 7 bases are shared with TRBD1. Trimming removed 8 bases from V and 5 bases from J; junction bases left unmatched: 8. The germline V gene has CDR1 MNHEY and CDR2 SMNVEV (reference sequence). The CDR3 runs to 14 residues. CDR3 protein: CASSPGQTNEKLFF. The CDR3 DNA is TGTGCCAGCTCACCGGGACAGACAAATGAAAAACTGTTTTTT.

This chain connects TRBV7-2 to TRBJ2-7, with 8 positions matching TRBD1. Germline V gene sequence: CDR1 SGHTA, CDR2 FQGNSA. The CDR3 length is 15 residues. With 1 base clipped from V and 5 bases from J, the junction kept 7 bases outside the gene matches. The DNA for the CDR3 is TGTGCCAGCAGCTTAGTGGTAGGACAGGGCCACGAGCAGTACTTC. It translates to CASSLVVGQGHEQYF. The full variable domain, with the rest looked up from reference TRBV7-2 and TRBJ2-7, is GAGVSQSPSNKVTEKGKDVELRCDPISGHTALYWYRQSLGQGLEFLIYFQGNSAPDKSGLPSDRFSAERTGGSVSTLTIQRTQQEDSAVYLCASSLVVGQGHEQYFGPGTRLTVT.

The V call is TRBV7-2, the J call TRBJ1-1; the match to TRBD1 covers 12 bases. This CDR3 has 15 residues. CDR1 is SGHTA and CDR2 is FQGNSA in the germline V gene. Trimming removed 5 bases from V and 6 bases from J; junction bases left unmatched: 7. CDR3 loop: CASSTGQGAVAEAFF. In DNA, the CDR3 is TGTGCCAGCAGCACGGGACAGGGGGCGGTCGCTGAAGCTTTCTTT. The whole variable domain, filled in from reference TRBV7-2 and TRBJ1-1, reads GAGVSQSPSNKVTEKGKDVELRCDPISGHTALYWYRQSLGQGLEFLIYFQGNSAPDKSGLPSDRFSAERTGGSVSTLTIQRTQQEDSAVYLCASSTGQGAVAEAFFGQGTRLTVV.

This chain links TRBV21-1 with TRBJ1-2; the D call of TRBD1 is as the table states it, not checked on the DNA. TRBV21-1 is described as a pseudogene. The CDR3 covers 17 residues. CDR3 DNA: TGTGCCAGCAGCCTCTTCTACAGGGGGAACACTAACTATGGCTACACCTTC. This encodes CASSLFYRGNTNYGYTF.

The CDR3 loop reads CASSITPGQIVYEQYF. The CDR3 DNA is TGCGCCAGCAGCATTACCCCGGGACAGATAGTCTACGAGCAGTACTTC. This chain joins TRBV5-1 and TRBJ2-7; TRBD1 matches at 7 bases. The junction had 13 bases not matched to a gene; V was cut back by 4 bases and J by 3 bases. Germline CDR1 is SGHRS and CDR2 is YFSETQ. CDR3 length: 16 amino acids.